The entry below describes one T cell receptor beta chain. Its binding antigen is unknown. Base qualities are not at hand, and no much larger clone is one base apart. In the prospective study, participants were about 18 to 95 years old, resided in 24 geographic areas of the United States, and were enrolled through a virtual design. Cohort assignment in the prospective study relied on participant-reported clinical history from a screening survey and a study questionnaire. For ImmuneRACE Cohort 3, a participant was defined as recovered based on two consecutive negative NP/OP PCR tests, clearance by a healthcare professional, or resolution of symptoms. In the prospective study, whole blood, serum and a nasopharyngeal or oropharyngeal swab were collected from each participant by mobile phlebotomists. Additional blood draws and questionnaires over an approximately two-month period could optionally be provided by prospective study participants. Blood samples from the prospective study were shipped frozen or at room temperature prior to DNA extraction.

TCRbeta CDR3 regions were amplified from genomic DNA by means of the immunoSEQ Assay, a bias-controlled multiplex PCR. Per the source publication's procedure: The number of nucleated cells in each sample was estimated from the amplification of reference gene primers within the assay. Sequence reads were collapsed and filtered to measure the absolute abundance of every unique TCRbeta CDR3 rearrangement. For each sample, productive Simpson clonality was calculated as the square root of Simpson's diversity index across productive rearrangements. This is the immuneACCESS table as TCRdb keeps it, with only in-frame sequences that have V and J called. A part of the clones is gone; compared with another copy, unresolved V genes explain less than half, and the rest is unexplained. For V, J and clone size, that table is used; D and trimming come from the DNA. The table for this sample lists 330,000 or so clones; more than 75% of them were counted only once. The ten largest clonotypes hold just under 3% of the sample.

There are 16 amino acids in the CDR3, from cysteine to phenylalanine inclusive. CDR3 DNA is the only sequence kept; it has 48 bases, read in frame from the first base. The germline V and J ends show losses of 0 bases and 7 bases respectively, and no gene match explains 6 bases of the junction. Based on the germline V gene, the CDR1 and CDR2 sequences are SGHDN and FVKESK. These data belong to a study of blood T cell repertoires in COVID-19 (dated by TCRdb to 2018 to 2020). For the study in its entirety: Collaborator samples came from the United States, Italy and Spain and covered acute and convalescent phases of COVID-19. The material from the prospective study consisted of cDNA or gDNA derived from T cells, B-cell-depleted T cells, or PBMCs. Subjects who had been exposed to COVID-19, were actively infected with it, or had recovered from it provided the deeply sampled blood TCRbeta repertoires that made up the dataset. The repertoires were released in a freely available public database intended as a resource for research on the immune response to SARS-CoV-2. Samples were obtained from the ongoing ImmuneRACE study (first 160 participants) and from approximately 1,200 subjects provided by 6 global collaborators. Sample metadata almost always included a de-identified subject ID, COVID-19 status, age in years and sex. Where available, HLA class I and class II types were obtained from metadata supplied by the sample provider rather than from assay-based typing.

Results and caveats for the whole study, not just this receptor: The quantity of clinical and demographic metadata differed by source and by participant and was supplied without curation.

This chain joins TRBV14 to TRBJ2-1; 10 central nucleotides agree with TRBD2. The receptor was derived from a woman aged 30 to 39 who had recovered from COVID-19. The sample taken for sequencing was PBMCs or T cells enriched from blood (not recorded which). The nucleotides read TGTGCCAGCAGCCAAGAGGAAGCGGGGGGGTGGAATGAGCAGTTCTTC. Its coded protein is CASSQEEAGGWNEQFF. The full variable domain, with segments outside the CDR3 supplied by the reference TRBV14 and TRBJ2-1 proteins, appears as EAGVTQFPSHSVIEKGQTVTLRCDPISGHDNLYWYRRVMGKEIKFLLHFVKESKQDESGMPNNRFLAERTGGTYSTLKVQPAELEDSGVYFCASSQEEAGGWNEQFFGPGTRLTVL.